Relative to its sample, the clone carrying this TCR beta chain is medium-sized (0.01 to 0.1%). Its target is not known. Findings of the study overall: Tumor-infiltrating Treg TCR alpha and beta sequences overlapped most with tumor naive CD4+ T cells, then blood naive. Under 2.1% of tumor Treg sequences matched blood Tregs or memory cells. Tumor memory CD4+ T cell TCR gene usage clustered with blood and lymph node memory CD4+ cells and lymph node naive CD4+ cells.

Trimming took off 6 bases at V and 4 bases at J, with 12 bases between the two ends. There are 13 residues in the CDR3. The TRBV12-4/TRBJ1-2 clonotypes were amplified using barcode primers with ligated adaptors. One entry per CDR3 protein results from TCRdb running MiXCR on the multiplex PCR reads. The sample has approximately 2,000 distinct CDR3 sequences; about 1.2% are singletons. Naive CD4+ T cells were purified with Tregs depleted by CD25. Sequenced material: naive CD4+ T cells sorted from blood. Stated subset: naive CD4+ T cells, CD4+CD45RA+CD25-. The source of this sequence is a female donor with breast cancer. The chain recombines TRBV12-3 or TRBV12-4 with TRBJ1-2, with a tentative D call TRBD1 (5 bases). The CDR3 nucleotides are TGTGCCAGCAGCTTCGACAGATTCTATGGCTACACCTTC. Amino acid sequence: CASSFDRFYGYTF.